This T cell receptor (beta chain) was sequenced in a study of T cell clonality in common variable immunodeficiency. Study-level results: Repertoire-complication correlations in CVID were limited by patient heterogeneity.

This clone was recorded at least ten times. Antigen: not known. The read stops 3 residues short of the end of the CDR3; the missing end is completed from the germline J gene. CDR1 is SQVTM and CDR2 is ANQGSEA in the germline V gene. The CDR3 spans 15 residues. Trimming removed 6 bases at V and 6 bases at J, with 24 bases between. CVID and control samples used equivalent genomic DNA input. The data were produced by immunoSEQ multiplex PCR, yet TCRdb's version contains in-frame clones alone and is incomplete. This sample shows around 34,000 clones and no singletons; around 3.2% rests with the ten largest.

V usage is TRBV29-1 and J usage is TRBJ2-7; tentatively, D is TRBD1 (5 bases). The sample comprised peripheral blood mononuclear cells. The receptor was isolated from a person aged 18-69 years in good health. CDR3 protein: CSVVSGAPPYFEQYF. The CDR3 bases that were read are TGCAGCGTGGTCAGTGGGGCCCCCCCCTATTTCGAG.